This TCR beta chain stems from a study of T cell changes during pregnancy in multiple sclerosis. Produced via immunoSEQ multiplex PCR; TCRdb's table is partial and in-frame only. The sample includes around 56,000 clones, about nine tenths of them seen just once. The sample was peripheral blood, taken in the first trimester of pregnancy. This TCR was sampled from a female donor in good health, enrolled as a control in a pregnancy study.

The CDR3 here is CASSLPLTGGHGYTF. For the CDR3, the DNA is TGTGCCAGCAGCCTCCCGCTGACAGGGGGGCATGGCTACACCTTC. This rearrangement joins TRBV11-2 to TRBJ1-2, with 9 bases aligning to TRBD1. The CDR3 sequence is 15 residues long. Per the germline V gene, CDR1 is SGHAT and CDR2 is FQNNGV. Unmatched junction bases numbered 10, after V lost 5 bases and J lost 6 bases.